Listed here is a single T cell receptor (beta chain). In the original analysis: The authors estimated nucleated cell counts from reference gene primer amplification. Clones were sequenced by immunoSEQ multiplex PCR, and TCRdb holds only the in-frame ones, with some missing. Clonal size and the V and J genes are those of that table, whereas D and trimming came from the DNA. Of 60,000 to 85,000 clones listed, 70% to 90% are singletons. The data belong to a study of blood T cell repertoires in COVID-19. Study in general: COVID-19 samples collected from the United States, Italy and Spain covered acute and convalescent phases. The cDNA or gDNA used as material had been derived from T cells, B-cell-depleted T cells, or PBMCs.

The germline V gene encodes CDR1 SGHRS and CDR2 YFSETQ. The germline V and J ends were trimmed by 0 bases and 0 bases, with 7 bases remaining between them. CDR3 length: 15 amino acids. The chain employs TRBV5-1 and TRBJ1-5; D is uncertain. The receptor was isolated from a man in his 70s with acute or convalescent COVID-19. The source material was peripheral blood. The CDR3: CASSLDSFSNQPQHF. The CDR3, as DNA: TGCGCCAGCAGCTTGGATTCCTTTAGCAATCAGCCCCAGCATTTT.